The 7 T cell receptor beta chains below come from one sample, sequenced in a study of OX40 agonist ivuxolimab in advanced cancers. Using immunoSEQ multiplex PCR, the repertoire was profiled, and TCRdb retains in-frame clones only, with some absent. The table includes roughly 48,000 clones, roughly 79% detected once. The sequencing used CD4+ or CD8+ T cells sorted from blood, collected in a trial of the OX40 agonist ivuxolimab. The receptors stem from an adult with an advanced solid tumor such as melanoma, head and neck, liver or kidney cancer.

The chain employs TRBV5-1 and TRBJ2-1; 7 nucleotides line up with TRBD1. Trimming cost V 0 bases and J 6 bases; bases outside gene matches: 3. The CDR3 runs to 14 residues. Germline CDR1 reads SGHRS; CDR2 reads YFSETQ. CDR3 nucleotide sequence: TGCGCCAGCAGCTTGGAAGGGACAGTCAATGAGCAGTTCTTC. This translates into CASSLEGTVNEQFF.

The chain couples TRBV5-4 to TRBJ2-1; D is undetermined. CDR1 is SGHNT and CDR2 is YYREEE in the germline V gene (reference sequence). Trimming took 4 bases from V and 8 from J, leaving 10 bases between them. CDR3 length equals 12 residues. CDR3 residues: CASSVARDEQFF. Here the CDR3 DNA reads TGTGCCAGCAGCGTCGCTAGGGATGAGCAGTTCTTC.

The chain joins TRBV30 to TRBJ2-1; TRBD2 aligns across 8 bases. The CDR3 spans 15 residues. The V gene's germline CDR1 is GTSNPN and CDR2 SVGIG (reference sequence). V lost 1 base, J lost 3 bases, and 5 bases stayed unmatched. The CDR3 sequence: CAWSGMGLGYNEQFF. The CDR3 DNA reads as TGTGCCTGGAGTGGTATGGGACTAGGCTACAATGAGCAGTTCTTC.

The chain recombines TRBV2 with TRBJ2-7; TRBD2 matches 7 bases. The junction had 6 bases not matched to a gene; V was cut back by 7 bases and J by 3 bases. Germline CDR1 and CDR2: SNHLY and FYNNEI. The CDR3 sequence is 13 residues long. The CDR3 region is CASTAGEIYEQYF. The CDR3 bases are TGTGCCAGCACGGCGGGAGAGATCTACGAGCAGTACTTC.

This clone was found once. The chain recombines TRBV11-2 with TRBJ2-1; D may match TRBD1 or TRBD2 (5 bases each). Germline lookup yields CDR1 SGHAT and CDR2 FQNNGV. The CDR3 sequence is 15 residues long. Deletions cut 3 bases from V and 1 base from J, with 10 bases between. In DNA form, the CDR3 reads TGTGCCAGCAGCTTGGCGAGGGGATCCTACAATGAGCAGTTCTTC. This translates into CASSLARGSYNEQFF. Looking up the rest from reference TRBV11-2 and TRBJ2-1 gives the full variable domain: EAGVAQSPRYKIIEKRQSVAFWCNPISGHATLYWYQQILGQGPKLLIQFQNNGVVDDSQLPKDRFSAERLKGVDSTLKIQPAKLEDSAVYLCASSLARGSYNEQFFGPGTRLTVL.

The chain uses TRBV7-2 and TRBJ2-7; TRBD2 might be the D (6 bases). Germline assignment: CDR1 SGHTA and CDR2 FQGNSA. This CDR3 region has 14 residues. V lost 5 bases to trimming and J lost 2 bases, with 13 bases between them. This CDR3 reads CASSPAGVAYEQYF. CDR3 coding DNA: TGTGCCAGCAGCCCAGCGGGCGTCGCCTACGAGCAGTACTTC.

The table lists this clone with a few counts. The rearrangement links TRBV4-3 to TRBJ2-1; tentatively, D is TRBD2 (6 bases). The CDR3 totals 13 residues. Germline-derived CDR1 and CDR2 are LGHNA and YSLEER. V was cut by 1 base and J by 5 bases, with 6 bases left in between. The CDR3 spells CASSQAGDNEQFF. As DNA, the CDR3 is TGCGCCAGCAGCCAAGCGGGGGACAATGAGCAGTTCTTC.